This T cell receptor (beta chain) was captured by sequencing in a study of blood T cell repertoires in COVID-19. Libraries were prepared by immunoSEQ multiplex PCR; TCRdb keeps only in-frame clonotypes and omits some of them. The sample lists 250,000 to 350,000 clones; around 81% were seen once. What was sequenced was peripheral blood. This receptor was obtained from a person aged 70 to 80 with COVID-19, enrolled during active disease.

The CDR3 nucleotides read TGTGCCAGCAGCTCCGCCCCTCAGGGGGCACCCAGGGCCGGGGAGCTGTTTTTT. As protein: CASSSAPQGAPRAGELFF. The chain has TRBV7-3 and TRBJ2-2; 8 bases match TRBD1. This CDR3 comprises 18 residues. CDR1 and CDR2 from the germline V gene are SGHTA and FQGTGA. With V trimmed by 4 bases and J by 6 bases, 16 bases remained unmatched.